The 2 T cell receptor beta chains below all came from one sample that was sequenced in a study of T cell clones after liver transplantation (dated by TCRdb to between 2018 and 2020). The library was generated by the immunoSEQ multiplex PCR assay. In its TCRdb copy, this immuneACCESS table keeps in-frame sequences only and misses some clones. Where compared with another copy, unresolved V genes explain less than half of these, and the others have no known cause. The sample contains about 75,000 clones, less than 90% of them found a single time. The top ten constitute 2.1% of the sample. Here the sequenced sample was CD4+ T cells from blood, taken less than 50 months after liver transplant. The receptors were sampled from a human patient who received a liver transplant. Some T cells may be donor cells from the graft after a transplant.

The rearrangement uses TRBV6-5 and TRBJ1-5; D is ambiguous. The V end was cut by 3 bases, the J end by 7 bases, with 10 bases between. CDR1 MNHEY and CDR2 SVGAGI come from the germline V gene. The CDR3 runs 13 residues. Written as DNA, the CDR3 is TGTGCCAGCAGTTATAAGGGATGGCAGCCCCAGCATTTT. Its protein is CASSYKGWQPQHF.

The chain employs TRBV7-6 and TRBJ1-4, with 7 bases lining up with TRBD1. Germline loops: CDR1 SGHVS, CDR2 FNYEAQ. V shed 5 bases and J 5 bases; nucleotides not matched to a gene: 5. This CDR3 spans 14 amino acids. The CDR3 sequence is CASSPGTENEKLFF. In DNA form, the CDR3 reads TGTGCCAGCAGCCCCGGGACAGAGAATGAAAAACTGTTTTTT.